The TCR beta chain described here comes from a study of blood T cell repertoires in COVID-19. Background on the study: Samples came from the United States, Italy and Spain, spanning acute and convalescent COVID-19.

The length of the CDR3 is 13 residues. V lost 1 base to trimming and J lost 8 bases; unmatched junction nucleotides: 2. Germline assignment: CDR1 MDHEN and CDR2 SYDVKM. Authors' processing steps: The assay estimated nucleated cells by amplifying reference gene primers. Generated by immunoSEQ multiplex PCR, the TCRdb table keeps only in-frame clones and is missing some. D and trimming come from the DNA, and the V and J calls and clone size come from that table. Of about 230,000 clones detected, 83% appear once; the ten largest clones hold about 7.4%. The chain employs TRBV28 and TRBJ1-1; 9 bases agree with TRBD1. The clonotype was recovered from a woman aged 45-65 years with acute or convalescent COVID-19. The sequencing sample was made of peripheral blood. CDR3 amino acids: CASSLFGTGEAFF. CDR3 DNA: TGTGCCAGCAGTTTATTCGGGACAGGGGAAGCTTTCTTT. The whole variable domain, filled in from reference TRBV28 and TRBJ1-1, reads DVKVTQSSRYLVKRTGEKVFLECVQDMDHENMFWYRQDPGLGLRLIYFSYDVKMKEKGDIPEGYSVSREKKERFSLILESASTNQTSMYLCASSLFGTGEAFFGQGTRLTVV.